The TCR beta chain described here comes from a study of blood T cell repertoires in COVID-19. This clone was recorded only once. In the source study's methods: Estimation of nucleated cell counts relied on the amplification of reference gene primers. TCRdb's copy holds only in-frame clones and misses some; the assay was immunoSEQ multiplex PCR. That table supplies the V and J calls and clone size; D and trimming were determined from the DNA. This sample has around 300,000 clones; about nine tenths occur once, and the top ten carry over 2%. CDR1 and CDR2 from the germline V gene are MNHEY and SVGAGI. The CDR3 is 13 amino acids. Between the trimmed V and J ends, which lost 6 bases and 0 bases, there was a span of 8 bases.

The chain links TRBV6-5 to TRBJ1-1; tentatively, D is TRBD1 (5 bases). The sequencing input was peripheral blood. This clonotype originated in a woman aged 25 to 39 with COVID-19, enrolled during active disease. In DNA form, the CDR3 reads TGTGCCAGCAGCCGACAGATGAACACTGAAGCTTTCTTT. Residues: CASSRQMNTEAFF.